This T cell receptor beta chain was sequenced in a study of shared clonotypes between healthy human individuals. In regard to this clone: Its antigen is unidentified.

Data came from immunoSEQ multiplex PCR; TCRdb stores just in-frame clones and leaves some out. This table has 550,000 to 750,000 clones, about 95% appearing once. General study findings and limits: Measured sharing among donors was expected to vary with sequencing depth.

This CDR3 comprises 17 residues. CDR1 SEHNR and CDR2 FQNEAQ come from the germline V gene (reference sequence). Unmatched junction bases numbered 15, after V lost 5 bases and J lost 5 bases. In the naive CD8 group, cells lacked CD45RO and were positively selected for CCR7, so terminally differentiated effector memory CD45RA+ cells were left out. This chain joins TRBV7-9 and TRBJ1-2; 9 bases line up with TRBD1. The sequenced material came from naive CD8+ T cells sorted from blood. The sequence was collected from a woman aged 25 to 39 in good health. CDR3 residues: CASSPAAGQGREYGYTF. For the CDR3, the DNA is TGTGCCAGCAGCCCCGCGGCCGGACAGGGGAGGGAGTATGGCTACACCTTC. Based on the CDR3 plus reference TRBV7-9 and TRBJ1-2, the full variable domain is DTGVSQNPRHKITKRGQNVTFRCDPISEHNRLYWYRQTLGQGPEFLTYFQNEAQLEKSRLLSDRFSAERPKGSFSTLEIQRTEQGDSAMYLCASSPAAGQGREYGYTFGSGTRLTVV.